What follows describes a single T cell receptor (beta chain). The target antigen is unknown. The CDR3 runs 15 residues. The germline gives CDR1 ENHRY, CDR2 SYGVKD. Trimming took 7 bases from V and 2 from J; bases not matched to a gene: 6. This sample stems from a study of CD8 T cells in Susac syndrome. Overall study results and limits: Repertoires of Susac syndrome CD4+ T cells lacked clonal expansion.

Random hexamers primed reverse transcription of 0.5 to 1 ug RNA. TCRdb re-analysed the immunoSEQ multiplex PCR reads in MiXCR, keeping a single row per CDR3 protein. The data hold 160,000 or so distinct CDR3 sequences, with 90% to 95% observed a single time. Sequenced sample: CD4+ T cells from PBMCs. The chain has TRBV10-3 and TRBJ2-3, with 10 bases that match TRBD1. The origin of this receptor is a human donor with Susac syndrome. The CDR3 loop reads CAITTGTGVTDTQYF. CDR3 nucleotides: TGTGCCATCACCACCGGGACAGGGGTCACAGATACGCAGTATTTT.